The 27 T cell receptor beta chains listed next were all sequenced from one sample in a study of T-cell memory formation after mild COVID-19. MiXCR was run by TCRdb on the 5' RACE reads, yielding one entry per CDR3 protein. The sample has around 200,000 distinct CDR3 sequences, about 11% seen once; the top ten hold 3% to 3.5%. Sequencing input: PBMCs or a T cell subset sorted from them (not recorded which). The receptor source for this set is a young man who had mild COVID-19 (a few samples of this study predate the infection). Cell type and time point are not known.

This clonotype was seen a few times. The chain recombines TRBV5-1 with TRBJ2-3; 7 positions agree with TRBD2. Germline loops: CDR1 SGHRS, CDR2 YFSETQ. After removal of 1 base from V and 6 bases from J, the junction contained 5 bases not matched to a gene. The CDR3 runs to 14 residues. CDR3 coding DNA: TGCGCCAGCAGCTTGTGGCGGGGGAGTGATACGCAGTATTTT. Protein sequence: CASSLWRGSDTQYF.

The chain links TRBV5-6 to TRBJ1-1; maybe TRBD1 (6 bases). CDR1 is SGHDT, CDR2 YYEEEE, per germline. The CDR3 contains 14 residues. V lost 2 bases, J lost 1 base, and 9 bases lay in between. The CDR3 DNA reads TGTGCCAGCAGCTTTGGGGGCACGAACACTGAAGCTTTCTTT. Protein product: CASSFGGTNTEAFF.

The rearrangement joins TRBV7-8 to TRBJ1-4; a possible D gene is TRBD1 (6 bases). Trimming pared 3 bases from V and 1 base from J, leaving 24 bases between. Germline V lookup: CDR1 SGHVS, CDR2 FQNEAQ. The CDR3 contains 20 residues. This CDR3 is CASSFRSPGVRWGTNEKLFF. The CDR3 DNA follows: TGTGCCAGCAGCTTCAGGAGCCCAGGGGTCAGATGGGGAACTAATGAAAAACTGTTTTTT.

This clonotype was detected a few times. The rearrangement links TRBV7-8 to TRBJ2-3; TRBD2 agrees at 12 bases. The germline V gene encodes CDR1 SGHVS and CDR2 FQNEAQ. The ends lost 0 bases at V and 3 bases at J; junction bases unmatched: 7. This CDR3 has 18 amino acids. CDR3 residues: CASSLARTLAGGTDTQYF. The CDR3 nucleotides read TGTGCCAGCAGCTTAGCCCGAACCCTAGCGGGGGGGACAGATACGCAGTATTTT.

The V call is TRBV10-2, the J call TRBJ2-1; TRBD2 matches 9 bases. CDR3 length equals 15 residues. Losses at the gene ends were 8 bases for V and 7 bases for J; bases not matched to a gene: 12. Germline values: CDR1 WSHSY, CDR2 SAAADI. The CDR3, as DNA: TGCGCCAGCCGCCGCCCCGCGGGGGGGCCGAATGAGCAGTTCTTC. It codes for CASRRPAGGPNEQFF.

This clonotype was found a few times. This chain uses TRBV7-9 with TRBJ1-5; no reliable D call. Trimming took 4 bases from V and 4 from J, leaving 8 bases between them. This CDR3 contains 13 residues. Germline V gene lookup returns CDR1 SEHNR and CDR2 FQNEAQ (reference sequence). CDR3 in amino acids: CASSSRDNQPQHF. The CDR3 bases are TGTGCCAGCAGCTCTCGGGATAATCAGCCCCAGCATTTT.

This clonotype was counted between two and nine times. The chain employs TRBV7-2 and TRBJ1-3, with D unresolved. This CDR3 has 15 residues. V was shortened by 1 base and J by 4 bases, with 11 bases between the two germline ends. CDR1 and CDR2 from the germline V gene are SGHTA and FQGNSA. The DNA for the CDR3 is TGTGCCAGCAGCTTAGAAGCTGGGTCGGGAAACACCATATATTTT. This gives the protein CASSLEAGSGNTIYF.

This clonotype was observed a few times. The chain has TRBV7-3 and TRBJ2-2, with 9 bases matching TRBD1. In germline, CDR1 is SGHTA, CDR2 FQGTGA. The CDR3 is 16 amino acids. The V gene end was trimmed by 5 bases and the J gene end by 6 bases; junction bases not matched to a gene: 10. The CDR3 spells CASSPMDRGGSGELFF. In DNA form, the CDR3 reads TGTGCCAGCAGCCCAATGGACAGGGGAGGCTCCGGGGAGCTGTTTTTT.

This clonotype was found many times. This chain connects TRBV5-1 to TRBJ2-7; weak D call: TRBD1 (5 bases). Germline V lookup: CDR1 SGHRS, CDR2 YFSETQ. The CDR3 loop spans 14 amino acids. The ends were cut back, 0 bases at V and 2 bases at J, with 9 bases in the middle. The CDR3 nucleotides are TGCGCCAGCAGCTTGGGGGGCGTCCCCTACGAGCAGTACTTC. It yields the protein CASSLGGVPYEQYF.

CDR3 residues: CATSRDPGGNTQYF. The CDR3 DNA sequence: TGTGCCACCAGCAGAGACCCGGGAGGGAATACGCAGTATTTT. The V and J genes are TRBV15 and TRBJ2-3, with TRBD2 identical over 8 bases. V was clipped by 0 bases and J by 7 bases; unmatched bases: 3. Germline V gene sequence: CDR1 LNHNV, CDR2 YYDKDF (reference sequence). This CDR3 is 14 amino acids long.

This clonotype has just a few counts. This sequence joins TRBV5-6 and TRBJ2-1; 13 nucleotides align to TRBD2. In germline, CDR1 is SGHDT, CDR2 YYEEEE. With V trimmed by 2 bases and J by 0 bases, 5 bases remained unmatched. CDR3 length: 18 residues. Written as DNA, the CDR3 is TGTGCCAGCAGCTTTCAACTAGCGGGGGGGAGCTCCTACAATGAGCAGTTCTTC. Its protein product is CASSFQLAGGSSYNEQFF. The variable domain in full, completed from reference TRBV5-6 and TRBJ2-1, reads DAGVTQSPTHLIKTRGQQVTLRCSPKSGHDTVSWYQQALGQGPQFIFQYYEEEERQRGNFPDRFSGHQFPNYSSELNVNALLLGDSALYLCASSFQLAGGSSYNEQFFGPGTRLTVL.

This clonotype showed up many times. The chain employs TRBV4-1 and TRBJ2-3; TRBD2 agrees at 10 bases. The CDR3 covers 16 residues. Germline values: CDR1 MGHRA, CDR2 YSYEKL. V shed 6 bases, J shed 2 bases, and the junction held 8 bases outside the gene matches. For the CDR3, the DNA is TGCGCCAGCAGATTAGACGGACTAGCGGTCACAGATACGCAGTATTTT. Amino acids: CASRLDGLAVTDTQYF.

Only a few counts were recorded for this clonotype. The V call is TRBV4-3, the J call TRBJ1-2; no reliable D call. CDR3 size: 14 residues. Trimming removed 3 bases from V and 4 bases from J, with 12 bases in between. Germline lookup yields CDR1 LGHNA and CDR2 YSLEER. In DNA, the CDR3 is TGCGCCAGCAGCCAGGTCAAAGGGTCCTATGGCTACACCTTC. This translates into CASSQVKGSYGYTF.

This clonotype came up a few times. The V gene is TRBV24-1, the J gene TRBJ2-1, with D tentatively TRBD2 (6 bases). This CDR3 contains 17 residues. Germline-derived CDR1 and CDR2 are KGHDR and SFDVKD. Deletions cut 3 bases from V and 0 bases from J, with 14 bases between. CDR3: CATSDPGGDGSYNEQFF. In nucleotides, the CDR3 is TGTGCCACCAGTGATCCTGGAGGGGACGGCTCCTACAATGAGCAGTTCTTC.

At least ten counts were recorded for this clonotype. This chain links TRBV7-2 with TRBJ2-7, with D perhaps being TRBD1 or TRBD2 (7 bases each). V shed 0 bases and J shed 6 bases, with 12 bases lying between them. This CDR3 has 14 residues. From germline, CDR1 is SGHTA and CDR2 FQGNSA. The CDR3 reads CASSLAFRGGEQYF. In DNA, the CDR3 is TGTGCCAGCAGCTTAGCGTTCAGGGGGGGCGAGCAGTACTTC.

The chain employs TRBV4-1 and TRBJ1-5; D not resolved. The CDR3 has 15 residues. Germline CDR1 MGHRA, CDR2 YSYEKL. V dropped 0 bases and J dropped 7 bases, with 13 bases sitting between them. CDR3 sequence: CASSQDLQVWQPQHF. Written as DNA, the CDR3 is TGCGCCAGCAGCCAAGATTTGCAGGTATGGCAGCCCCAGCATTTT.

This clonotype was observed many times. The chain has TRBV7-2 and TRBJ2-1, with a weak D call TRBD2 (7 bases). Germline V lookup: CDR1 SGHTA, CDR2 FQGNSA. Trimming removed 5 bases from V and 2 bases from J, with 19 bases in between. The length of the CDR3 is 17 residues. The CDR3 bases are TGTGCCAGCAGCGTCAGGGGACGGGGGGAACCCTACAATGAGCAGTTCTTC. It codes for CASSVRGRGEPYNEQFF. The variable domain in full, completed from reference TRBV7-2 and TRBJ2-1, reads GAGVSQSPSNKVTEKGKDVELRCDPISGHTALYWYRQSLGQGLEFLIYFQGNSAPDKSGLPSDRFSAERTGGSVSTLTIQRTQQEDSAVYLCASSVRGRGEPYNEQFFGPGTRLTVL.

In this sample, this clonotype turned up a few times. CDR3 nucleotide sequence: TGTGCCAGCAGCACCCCGAGGGGGGATGAAGCTTTCTTT. Translating it yields CASSTPRGDEAFF. This chain links TRBV11-2 with TRBJ1-1, with a weak D call TRBD1 (6 bases). CDR3 length: 13 residues. Germline V CDR1 and CDR2: SGHAT, FQNNGV. The ends were cut back, 5 bases at V and 7 bases at J, with 14 bases in the middle.

The chain uses TRBV11-2 and TRBJ2-1, with D possibly matching TRBD2 (7 bases). Germline CDR1 is SGHAT and CDR2 is FQNNGV. V dropped 0 bases and J dropped 4 bases, with 16 bases sitting between them. CDR3 length equals 17 residues. DNA of the CDR3: TGTGCCAGCAGCTTAGAGGCGGCGGGGGCGGATTACAATGAGCAGTTCTTC. Its translation: CASSLEAAGADYNEQFF. The variable domain in full, completed from reference TRBV11-2 and TRBJ2-1, reads EAGVAQSPRYKIIEKRQSVAFWCNPISGHATLYWYQQILGQGPKLLIQFQNNGVVDDSQLPKDRFSAERLKGVDSTLKIQPAKLEDSAVYLCASSLEAAGADYNEQFFGPGTRLTVL.

This clonotype was seen a handful of times. The chain links TRBV11-2 to TRBJ2-2, with a possible D match to TRBD2 (6 bases). This CDR3 comprises 16 residues. Germline CDR1 reads SGHAT; CDR2 reads FQNNGV. V dropped 6 bases and J dropped 2 bases, with 16 bases sitting between them. In nucleotides, the CDR3 is TGTGCCAGCAGACCCCGACGGGGGTCAAACACCGGGGAGCTGTTTTTT. Encoded protein: CASRPRRGSNTGELFF.

This clonotype was picked up a small number of times. This sequence joins TRBV19 and TRBJ2-5; TRBD1 is a possible D gene (6 bases). CDR1 is LNHDA, CDR2 SQIVND, per germline (reference sequence). Trimming removed 10 bases at V and 0 bases at J, with 12 bases between. The CDR3 length is 13 residues. CDR3 coding DNA: TGTGCCACTTCGACAGGATACCAAGAGACCCAGTACTTC. It specifies CATSTGYQETQYF. Full variable domain (remainder filled in from reference TRBV19 and TRBJ2-5): DGGITQSPKYLFRKEGQNVTLSCEQNLNHDAMYWYRQDPGQGLRLIYYSQIVNDFQKGDIAEGYSVSREKKESFPLTVTSAQKNPTAFYLCATSTGYQETQYFGPGTRLLVL.

The count of this clonotype is one. V usage is TRBV12-3 or TRBV12-4 and J usage is TRBJ1-1; D perhaps matches TRBD1 (5 bases). V was shortened by 4 bases and J by 0 bases, with 9 bases between the two germline ends. The length of the CDR3 is 14 residues. The CDR3: CASSSKTVNTEAFF. The CDR3 nucleotides read TGTGCCAGCAGTTCGAAGACAGTGAACACTGAAGCTTTCTTT.

In its sample, this clonotype was seen a few times. No DNA is shown, since the ends of the CDR3 on it are uncertain; the CDR3 is the one TCRdb lists. The chain is built from TRBV6-5 and TRBJ1-2; the table's D gene call, TRBD1, was not cross checked with the DNA. The CDR3 length equals 13 residues, ends included. The germline gives CDR1 MNHEY, CDR2 SVGAGI. The CDR3 region is CASSSSRAQGYTF.

Points on this clonotype: Germline is not matched at one junction end, which may reflect a read error. The V call is TRBV4-2, the J call TRBJ2-1; D call uncertain. Germline V gene lookup returns CDR1 LGHNA and CDR2 YNFKEQ. The CDR3 consists of 12 residues. The CDR3 here is CASSQDGRQEVF. The CDR3 nucleotides are TGTGCCAGCAGCCAAGACGGGCGGCAGGAAGTCTTC.

In its sample, this clonotype was seen a few times. This sequence joins TRBV7-2 and TRBJ2-5; 11 nucleotides align to TRBD2. In germline, CDR1 is SGHTA, CDR2 FQGNSA. Unmatched junction bases numbered 10, after V lost 6 bases and J lost 7 bases. The CDR3 sequence is 15 residues long. The CDR3 loop reads CASSQLAGGPRTQYF. In DNA form, the CDR3 reads TGTGCCAGCAGTCAGTTAGCGGGGGGGCCGCGGACCCAGTACTTC. The variable domain in full, with the rest retrieved from reference TRBV7-2 and TRBJ2-5, is GAGVSQSPSNKVTEKGKDVELRCDPISGHTALYWYRQSLGQGLEFLIYFQGNSAPDKSGLPSDRFSAERTGGSVSTLTIQRTQQEDSAVYLCASSQLAGGPRTQYFGPGTRLLVL.

The V gene is TRBV7-2, the J gene TRBJ2-7, with a possible D match to TRBD2 (7 bases). The V gene lost 5 bases and the J gene lost 2 bases, with 16 bases spanning the gap. The germline gives CDR1 SGHTA, CDR2 FQGNSA. The CDR3 loop spans 15 amino acids. The CDR3 region has the DNA TGTGCCAGCAGCCCCCGGGGGGCTTCCCCCTACGAGCAGTACTTC. Translation: CASSPRGASPYEQYF.

This clonotype was detected only a few times. The chain carries TRBV27 and TRBJ1-4; D unresolved. V lost 6 bases and J 0 bases, leaving 8 bases between the germline ends. The germline V gene encodes CDR1 MNHEY and CDR2 SMNVEV (reference sequence). The CDR3 runs to 14 residues. The DNA of the CDR3 is TGTGCCAGCAGCTCATATGCAACTAATGAAAAACTGTTTTTT. Translation: CASSSYATNEKLFF.